One T cell receptor (beta chain) is described in this entry. Profiling relied on immunoSEQ multiplex PCR, and the TCRdb table lists in-frame clones only, not all of them. The profile shows tens of thousands of clones, 90% of them singletons. The V gene lost 5 bases and the J gene lost 1 base, with 20 bases spanning the gap. The CDR3 runs 17 residues. Looked up from germline, CDR1 is MNHEY and CDR2 is SMNVEV (reference sequence). The entry originates in a study of blood T cell repertoires in COVID-19. The TCR sequence derives from an older man with active or convalescent COVID-19. The sequenced sample consisted of peripheral blood. The chain carries TRBV27 and TRBJ1-1; a possible D gene is TRBD1 (6 bases). The CDR3 sequence: CASSPSTHQTGNTEAFF. In DNA form, the CDR3 reads TGTGCCAGCAGTCCTTCGACACACCAGACAGGGAACACTGAAGCTTTCTTT.